This T cell receptor (beta chain) originates from a study of response to subunit inactivated influenza vaccine. TCRdb reanalysed the RT-PCR reads using MiXCR and keeps one entry per CDR3 protein. The table lists more than 250,000 distinct CDR3 sequences, roughly a fifth of them singletons. This TCR was recovered from a man between 50 and 75 years old who received an inactivated influenza vaccine. Source: PBMCs from blood, taken approximately 22 months after vaccination.

The CDR3 nucleotides are TGCAGCGTGGGGAAAAGCGGGAGCGGGAGCGAGCAGTACTTC. This gives the protein CSVGKSGSGSEQYF. This chain connects TRBV29-1 to TRBJ2-7, with TRBD2 identical over 8 bases. After removal of 6 bases from V and 6 bases from J, the junction contained 13 bases not matched to a gene. Germline V lookup: CDR1 SQVTM, CDR2 ANQGSEA. The CDR3 totals 14 residues.